The 4 T cell receptor beta chains below come from one sample, sequenced in a study of shared clonotypes between healthy human individuals. CD45RO-negative, CCR7-positively selected cells formed the naive CD8 fraction, excluding terminally differentiated effector memory CD45RA+ cells. Repertoires were generated with immunoSEQ multiplex PCR, while TCRdb's copy carries only in-frame clones and drops some. The sample holds a few million clones, about 93% seen once. The sample taken for sequencing was naive CD8+ T cells from PBMCs. Receptors were obtained from a man between 18 and 29 years old in good health. Some clones in this sample may be carry-over from other donors' samples.

The chain uses TRBV11-2 and TRBJ2-1; TRBD2 might be the D (6 bases). CDR1 and CDR2 (germline): SGHAT, FQNNGV. The CDR3 covers 19 residues. Trimming left V 2 bases short and J 9 bases short, with 29 bases between. The chain's CDR3 is CASSLTRHPLGRRGVEQFF. The CDR3 DNA sequence: TGTGCCAGCAGCTTAACCCGACACCCGTTAGGGAGGAGGGGCGTTGAGCAGTTCTTC.

This clone appeared a few times. This chain connects TRBV11-1 to TRBJ1-1, with a weak D call TRBD1 (6 bases). The ends were cut back, 3 bases at V and 5 bases at J, with 7 bases in the middle. CDR3 length: 12 residues. Germline loops: CDR1 SGHAT, CDR2 FQDESV (reference sequence). The CDR3 loop is CASSFDRTEAFF. The CDR3 DNA reads as TGTGCCAGCAGCTTCGACAGGACTGAAGCTTTCTTT.

This chain links TRBV4-1 with TRBJ2-2; 9 nucleotides match TRBD2. Germline trimming cut 3 bases from V and 5 bases from J; bases unmatched to any gene: 7. Germline V gives CDR1 MGHRA, CDR2 YSYEKL. The CDR3 runs to 16 residues. The CDR3 DNA sequence: TGCGCCAGCAGCCAGGTCAGACTAGCGGATACCGGGGAGCTGTTTTTT. Protein product: CASSQVRLADTGELFF.

On this clone itself: The identical CDR3 is also encoded by other nucleotide sequences in the sample. The V call is TRBV7-9, the J call TRBJ1-1; D call uncertain. Germline CDR1 reads SEHNR; CDR2 reads FQNEAQ (reference sequence). This CDR3 has 12 amino acids. V lost 1 base and J lost 8, with 8 bases in between. This CDR3 is CASSLDSPEAFF. CDR3 nucleotides: TGTGCCAGCAGCTTAGACAGCCCAGAAGCTTTCTTT.